This TCR beta chain was identified during a study of CD8 T cells in Susac syndrome. In the study overall: Of the sequenced Susac syndrome patients, six had active disease and about 8 were in remission. General observations from the study: In total CD8+ repertoires, sixteen Susac-specific public clones were found, and CD8+ TEMRA repertoires had about five. CD8+ clones in Susac expanded most in TEMRA cells and active patients.

Germline V CDR1 and CDR2: SGDLS, YYNGEE. V lost 0 bases and J 0 bases, leaving 19 bases between the germline ends. The CDR3 spans 19 residues. Of note for this clonotype: What it binds is not known.

A quantity of roughly 0.5 to 1 ug RNA underwent reverse transcription using random hexamers. From the immunoSEQ multiplex PCR reads, TCRdb called clonotypes with MiXCR, one entry per CDR3 protein. The profile covers 75,000 to 80,000 distinct CDR3 sequences, with approximately 93% appearing a single time and 0.52% taken by the ten largest. V gene TRBV9 combines with J gene TRBJ2-1; TRBD2 might be the D (6 bases). Material: CD8+ T cells from PBMCs. This TCR came from a human donor with Susac syndrome. Here the CDR3 reads CASSVAPLSGTDSYNEQFF. CDR3 nucleotides: TGTGCCAGCAGCGTAGCCCCCCTTTCCGGGACTGACTCCTACAATGAGCAGTTCTTC.